A single sample is the source of the 5 T cell receptor beta chains below, sequenced in a study of early T cells in non-severe SARS-CoV-2 infection. A single record per CDR3 protein comes from TCRdb applying MiXCR to the 5' RACE reads. The repertoire has 70,000 or so distinct CDR3 sequences, 12% of them found once; the top ten carry approximately 1.6%. What was sequenced was whole blood. All receptors come from an adult who was a healthcare worker with PCR-confirmed SARS-CoV-2 infection or an uninfected control (not recorded which).

A few counts support this clonotype. V gene TRBV4-3 combines with J gene TRBJ2-3, with 7 bases lining up with TRBD1. Trimming at V came to 0 bases and at J to 2 bases, leaving 8 bases not matched to a gene. CDR1 and CDR2 from the germline V gene are LGHNA and YSLEER. The CDR3 contains 17 residues. The CDR3 is CASSQDTGDSFTDTQYF. The CDR3 coding sequence is TGCGCCAGCAGCCAAGATACAGGGGACAGTTTCACAGATACGCAGTATTTT.

The chain carries TRBV2 and TRBJ2-2, with 8 bases lining up with TRBD1. V lost 7 bases and J lost 2; bases outside the gene matches: 6. The CDR3 has 15 residues. Germline CDR1 and CDR2: SNHLY and FYNNEI. The CDR3 DNA follows: TGTGCCAGCAATCCCGGACAGGGAAACACCGGGGAGCTGTTTTTT. The encoded protein is CASNPGQGNTGELFF.

Many counts were recorded for this clonotype. The V and J genes are TRBV10-3 and TRBJ1-6, with D possibly matching TRBD1 (5 bases). The CDR3 has 16 residues. Germline CDR1 is ENHRY and CDR2 is SYGVKD. V lost 0 bases to trimming and J lost 8 bases, with 14 bases between them. CDR3 region: CAISESPGRADSPLHF. The DNA of the CDR3 is TGTGCCATCAGTGAGTCGCCAGGGCGGGCGGATTCACCCCTCCACTTT.

The chain recombines TRBV29-1 with TRBJ2-5; 8 bases are shared with TRBD2. The V segment lost 1 base and the J segment 5 bases; nucleotides outside the gene matches: 9. The germline V gene has CDR1 SQVTM and CDR2 ANQGSEA. The CDR3 runs 15 residues. The CDR3 loop is CSVEAGVAGSETQYF. CDR3 DNA: TGCAGCGTTGAAGCGGGAGTAGCGGGGTCCGAGACCCAGTACTTC.

This clonotype was seen ten or more times. V gene TRBV6-6 combines with J gene TRBJ2-7; D gene unclear. The V and J ends lost 2 bases and 7 bases respectively, with 9 bases between them. This CDR3 is built from 12 residues. Germline assignment: CDR1 MNHNY and CDR2 SVGAGI (reference sequence). The CDR3 DNA reads as TGTGCCAGCAGTTACGTTATCGGGGAGCAGTACTTC. Translated, it gives CASSYVIGEQYF.